This TCR beta chain derives from a study of blood T cell repertoires in COVID-19. As for the study in general: Specimens from acute and convalescent COVID-19 originated in the United States, Italy and Spain. From T cells, B-cell-depleted T cells, or PBMCs came the material, which was cDNA or gDNA.

This clone was observed a single time. The germline V gene encodes CDR1 PRHDT and CDR2 FYEKMQ (reference sequence). The V segment lost 5 bases and the J segment 4 bases; nucleotides outside the gene matches: 10. The CDR3 runs to 15 residues. Assignment of participants to cohorts was predicated upon participant-reported clinical history. Repertoires were generated with immunoSEQ multiplex PCR, while TCRdb's copy carries only in-frame clones and drops some. The sample includes over 200,000 clones, around 84% seen only once; the top ten take about 19%. The TCR was taken from a middle-aged man who had recovered from COVID-19. Sequencing used PBMCs or T cells enriched from blood (not recorded which). This chain links TRBV13 with TRBJ1-2, with 7 bases fitting TRBD1. CDR3 sequence: CASSREGQLGYGYTF. The CDR3, as DNA: TGTGCCAGCAGCAGAGAGGGACAGCTTGGCTATGGCTACACCTTC.